The 31 T cell receptor beta chains presented below share a single source sample, sequenced in a study of cytomegalovirus exposure and HLA in healthy donors. The PCR was carried out with 60 Vbeta primers and 13 Jbeta primers. Clones were read by immunoSEQ multiplex PCR, and TCRdb kept only the in-frame ones, dropping some. The sample lists approximately 190,000 clones, around 75% occurring once. Sample: PBMCs. The receptor set was obtained from a woman in her 30s in good health and CMV-seronegative.

The rearrangement joins TRBV5-1 to TRBJ2-7, with 11 bases aligning to TRBD1. Germline-derived CDR1 and CDR2 are SGHRS and YFSETQ. The V and J ends lost 4 bases and 6 bases, in that order; junction bases with no gene match: 12. The CDR3 sequence is 16 residues long. CDR3 in amino acids: CASSRRAWGQGGEQYF. The DNA for the CDR3 is TGCGCCAGCAGCCGACGGGCGTGGGGACAGGGGGGCGAGCAGTACTTC. The complete variable domain, with remaining parts taken from reference TRBV5-1 and TRBJ2-7, reads KAGVTQTPRYLIKTRGQQVTLSCSPISGHRSVSWYQQTPGQGLQFLFEYFSETQRNKGNFPGRFSGRQFSNSRSEMNVSTLELGDSALYLCASSRRAWGQGGEQYFGPGTRLTVT.

This clone has more than one count but fewer than ten. The V and J genes are TRBV18 and TRBJ1-4; perhaps TRBD1 as D (5 bases). Germline V gene sequence: CDR1 KGHSH, CDR2 LQKENI. V lost 2 bases and J 7 bases, leaving 14 bases between the germline ends. This CDR3 spans 15 amino acids. CDR3 sequence (DNA): TGTGCCAGCTCACCATTCGGACAAACAAGTGAAAAACTGTTTTTT. This gives the protein CASSPFGQTSEKLFF.

The J gene is TRBJ2-1, the V gene TRBV11-2; TRBD2 matches at 7 bases. The ends lost 2 bases at V and 5 bases at J; junction bases unmatched: 6. This CDR3 has 15 residues. CDR1 and CDR2 (germline): SGHAT, FQNNGV. The CDR3 DNA sequence: TGTGCCAGCAGCTTATCCGGGGGGACTCACAATGAGCAGTTCTTC. This encodes CASSLSGGTHNEQFF. The entire variable domain, with the rest obtained from reference TRBV11-2 and TRBJ2-1, is as follows: EAGVAQSPRYKIIEKRQSVAFWCNPISGHATLYWYQQILGQGPKLLIQFQNNGVVDDSQLPKDRFSAERLKGVDSTLKIQPAKLEDSAVYLCASSLSGGTHNEQFFGPGTRLTVL.

The rearrangement joins TRBV29-1 to TRBJ2-7, with TRBD1 matching 8 bases. Unmatched junction bases numbered 3, after V lost 7 bases and J lost 1 base. The CDR3 is made up of 12 amino acids. Germline V lookup: CDR1 SQVTM, CDR2 ANQGSEA. DNA for the CDR3: TGCAGCGCCGGACAGGGATCCTACGAGCAGTACTTC. Its protein product is CSAGQGSYEQYF.

V is TRBV6-5 and J is TRBJ1-2; D uncertain. In germline, CDR1 is MNHEY, CDR2 SVGAGI. V was shortened by 6 bases and J by 3 bases, with 14 bases between the two germline ends. This CDR3 spans 14 amino acids. In nucleotides, the CDR3 is TGTGCCAGCAGCTCCCTCATGGTAGACTATGGCTACACCTTC. It encodes CASSSLMVDYGYTF.

V gene TRBV30 combines with J gene TRBJ2-5, with D perhaps TRBD2 (5 bases). V was cut by 5 bases and J by 7 bases, with 14 bases left in between. The germline V gene has CDR1 GTSNPN and CDR2 SVGIG (reference sequence). This CDR3 spans 12 amino acids. CDR3 sequence reads: CAWGREAGTQYF. CDR3 DNA: TGTGCCTGGGGACGGGAAGCAGGGACCCAGTACTTC.

V gene TRBV27 combines with J gene TRBJ1-5; 10 positions match TRBD1. Germline V gene data show CDR1 as MNHEY and CDR2 as SMNVEV (reference sequence). The CDR3 is made up of 16 amino acids. Unmatched junction bases numbered 7, after V lost 6 bases and J lost 2 bases. CDR3 sequence reads: CASSRGGQGRNQPQHF. The CDR3 nucleotides read TGTGCCAGCAGCCGAGGGGGACAGGGGCGCAATCAGCCCCAGCATTTT.

This sequence joins TRBV5-4 and TRBJ1-1; perhaps TRBD1 as D (6 bases). CDR3 length equals 15 residues. Germline loops: CDR1 SGHNT, CDR2 YYREEE (reference sequence). V was trimmed by 5 bases and J by 5 bases, leaving 19 bases between them. CDR3 sequence reads: CASSYQRLRGTEAFF. CDR3 DNA: TGTGCCAGCAGTTACCAACGTCTCAGGGGAACTGAAGCTTTCTTT.

V usage is TRBV29-1 and J usage is TRBJ2-7; maybe TRBD1 (6 bases). Germline assignment: CDR1 SQVTM and CDR2 ANQGSEA. V lost 6 bases and J lost 3, with 15 bases in between. The CDR3 extends over 13 amino acids. The CDR3 region has the DNA TGCAGCGTCCTGCCGGGACAAAGCTACGAGCAGTACTTC. It yields the protein CSVLPGQSYEQYF.

The chain has TRBV19 and TRBJ1-5, with 9 bases identical to TRBD1. Looked up from germline, CDR1 is LNHDA and CDR2 is SQIVND (reference sequence). The CDR3 is 15 residues long. The ends lost 6 bases at V and 3 bases at J; junction bases unmatched: 6. The CDR3 reads CASSTGTGINQPQHF. The CDR3, as DNA: TGTGCCAGTAGCACCGGGACAGGGATCAATCAGCCCCAGCATTTT.

The gene calls are TRBV5-6 and TRBJ2-7; perhaps TRBD1 as D (6 bases). Looked up from germline, CDR1 is SGHDT and CDR2 is YYEEEE. The CDR3 consists of 16 residues. The V end was cut by 3 bases, the J end by 3 bases, with 19 bases between. The CDR3 coding sequence is TGTGCCAGCAGCTCATTCCTACAGGGCCGAGTCTACGAGCAGTACTTC. Its protein product is CASSSFLQGRVYEQYF.

The V call is TRBV27, the J call TRBJ2-2; TRBD2 aligns across 7 bases. This CDR3 is 14 amino acids long. Trimming took 4 bases from V and 7 from J; bases not matched to a gene: 6. The V gene's germline CDR1 is MNHEY and CDR2 SMNVEV (reference sequence). In DNA form, the CDR3 reads TGTGCCAGCAGTTCTAGCGGTAGCGACGGGGAGCTGTTTTTT. This codes for CASSSSGSDGELFF.

The CDR3 protein is CAWSWRQDTEAFF. The CDR3 region has the DNA TGTGCCTGGAGTTGGAGACAGGACACTGAAGCTTTCTTT. The genes are TRBV30 and TRBJ1-1, with D tentatively TRBD1 (6 bases). Germline CDR1 is GTSNPN and CDR2 is SVGIG (reference sequence). The CDR3 contains 13 residues. The ends were cut back, 2 bases at V and 3 bases at J, with 10 bases in the middle.

The chain joins TRBV7-9 to TRBJ2-7; D is perhaps TRBD1 (6 bases). V was cut by 7 bases and J by 3 bases, with 16 bases left in between. This CDR3 region has 14 residues. The germline V gene has CDR1 SEHNR and CDR2 FQNEAQ (reference sequence). DNA of the CDR3: TGTGCCAGCACGAAAACAGGGTTAAGCTACGAGCAGTACTTC. Protein product: CASTKTGLSYEQYF.

The chain joins TRBV29-1 to TRBJ2-1, with a weak D call TRBD2 (5 bases). Trimming removed 7 bases from V and 3 bases from J, with 16 bases in between. Germline CDR1 and CDR2: SQVTM and ANQGSEA. This CDR3 has 14 residues. CDR3 protein: CSAPVGVDYNEQFF. DNA for the CDR3: TGCAGCGCACCGGTCGGGGTGGACTACAATGAGCAGTTCTTC.

This chain links TRBV4-1 with TRBJ2-3; D not certain. Germline V lookup: CDR1 MGHRA, CDR2 YSYEKL. V shed 0 bases and J shed 2 bases, with 9 bases lying between them. This CDR3 comprises 15 residues. The CDR3 DNA follows: TGCGCCAGCAGCCAAGAGCCAGGTTCCACAGATACGCAGTATTTT. Translated: CASSQEPGSTDTQYF.

The V and J genes are TRBV7-2 and TRBJ2-2; 7 nucleotides match TRBD1. V lost 5 bases to trimming and J lost 8 bases; unmatched junction nucleotides: 11. The CDR3 has 15 amino acids. From germline, CDR1 is SGHTA and CDR2 FQGNSA. Here the CDR3 DNA reads TGTGCCAGCAGCCCCCGGACAGGTTCGGGGGGGGAGCTGTTTTTT. Translation: CASSPRTGSGGELFF.

The rearrangement uses TRBV29-1 and TRBJ2-7; 9 nucleotides line up with TRBD2. From germline, CDR1 is SQVTM and CDR2 ANQGSEA. V shed 7 bases and J 3 bases; nucleotides not matched to a gene: 7. This CDR3 has 13 amino acids. The CDR3 sequence: CSARTSDSYEQYF. The DNA for the CDR3 is TGCAGCGCCAGGACTAGCGATAGCTACGAGCAGTACTTC.

This clone was detected only a few times. This rearrangement joins TRBV18 to TRBJ2-7; 10 bases align to TRBD1. The CDR3 is made up of 16 amino acids. The germline V gene encodes CDR1 KGHSH and CDR2 LQKENI. After removal of 4 bases from V and 4 bases from J, the junction contained 10 bases not matched to a gene. CDR3 in amino acids: CASSHNVGTGVYEQYF. For the CDR3, the DNA is TGTGCCAGCTCACACAACGTCGGGACAGGGGTATACGAGCAGTACTTC.

This clone has just one count. The J gene is TRBJ2-1, the V gene TRBV11-2, with 9 bases fitting TRBD2. The germline gives CDR1 SGHAT, CDR2 FQNNGV. The CDR3 sequence is 15 residues long. V gave up 1 base and J gave up 6 bases; unmatched junction bases: 4. CDR3 nucleotides: TGTGCCAGCAGCTTAGTGCGGGGGGGCCTCAATGAGCAGTTCTTC. Amino acids: CASSLVRGGLNEQFF.

J is TRBJ2-7 and V is TRBV9, with D tentatively TRBD1 (5 bases). Germline lookup yields CDR1 SGDLS and CDR2 YYNGEE. The CDR3 sequence is 16 residues long. Trimming pared 4 bases from V and 2 bases from J, leaving 19 bases between. CDR3 DNA: TGTGCCAGCAGCCCCAGCCAGGGCGGTCTCCCCTACGAGCAGTACTTC. Protein: CASSPSQGGLPYEQYF.

About this clone: The same CDR3 can be traced to other DNA sequences in this sample. The gene calls are TRBV5-1 and TRBJ2-1, with 10 bases aligning to TRBD2. The V gene end was trimmed by 4 bases and the J gene end by 1 base; junction bases not matched to a gene: 5. Germline V gives CDR1 SGHRS, CDR2 YFSETQ. The CDR3 totals 16 residues. CDR3 nucleotides: TGCGCCAGCAGCCCTAGCGGGAGTGGGTCCTACAATGAGCAGTTCTTC. Translated: CASSPSGSGSYNEQFF.

This clone was observed a handful of times. V is TRBV19 and J is TRBJ2-7, with D perhaps TRBD1 (6 bases). CDR3 length: 14 residues. Germline V CDR1 and CDR2: LNHDA, SQIVND (reference sequence). The ends were cut back, 5 bases at V and 0 bases at J, with 11 bases in the middle. DNA for the CDR3: TGTGCCAGTAGTCTTCAGGGGAGCTCCTACGAGCAGTACTTC. As protein: CASSLQGSSYEQYF. Variable domain in full (rest from reference TRBV19 and TRBJ2-7): DGGITQSPKYLFRKEGQNVTLSCEQNLNHDAMYWYRQDPGQGLRLIYYSQIVNDFQKGDIAEGYSVSREKKESFPLTVTSAQKNPTAFYLCASSLQGSSYEQYFGPGTRLTVT.

The chain links TRBV20-1 to TRBJ2-1, with unresolved D. The CDR3 is made up of 11 amino acids. Per the germline V gene, CDR1 is DFQATT and CDR2 is SNEGSKA (reference sequence). V was cut by 2 bases and J by 6 bases, with 5 bases left in between. The CDR3 loop is CSARSINEQFF. CDR3 nucleotide sequence: TGCAGTGCTAGATCTATCAATGAGCAGTTCTTC.

V usage is TRBV4-1 and J usage is TRBJ1-1, with D possibly TRBD1 on 5 matching bases. CDR1 MGHRA and CDR2 YSYEKL come from the germline V gene. Deletions cut 4 bases from V and 11 bases from J, with 23 bases between. The CDR3 has 15 amino acids. CDR3 sequence: CASSPLRGGTVWAFF. As DNA, the CDR3 is TGCGCCAGCAGCCCTCTCCGGGGGGGTACGGTTTGGGCTTTCTTT.

The V call is TRBV19, the J call TRBJ2-3, with 9 bases lining up with TRBD1. The CDR3 extends over 15 amino acids. Losses at the gene ends were 6 bases for V and 4 bases for J; bases not matched to a gene: 8. CDR1 and CDR2 (germline): LNHDA, SQIVND (reference sequence). The CDR3 nucleotides are TGTGCCAGTAGGACACAGGGGGCCGGGGCAGATACGCAGTATTTT. This translates into CASRTQGAGADTQYF.

The J gene is TRBJ1-2, the V gene TRBV5-4, with 8 positions matching TRBD1. Losses at the gene ends were 0 bases for V and 8 bases for J; bases not matched to a gene: 9. The CDR3 consists of 15 residues. Germline V gene data show CDR1 as SGHNT and CDR2 as YYREEE (reference sequence). In DNA form, the CDR3 reads TGTGCCAGCAGCTTGGCCGGGACAGGATTGATGGGCTACACCTTC. This sequence encodes CASSLAGTGLMGYTF.

The V call is TRBV5-1, the J call TRBJ1-2; no reliable D call. Germline loops: CDR1 SGHRS, CDR2 YFSETQ. V was shortened by 2 bases and J by 2 bases, with 13 bases between the two germline ends. The CDR3 totals 15 residues. The CDR3 coding sequence is TGCGCCAGCAGCTTCCTAGACGTAACAAACTATGGCTACACCTTC. Translating it yields CASSFLDVTNYGYTF. The full variable domain, rest sourced from reference TRBV5-1 and TRBJ1-2, is KAGVTQTPRYLIKTRGQQVTLSCSPISGHRSVSWYQQTPGQGLQFLFEYFSETQRNKGNFPGRFSGRQFSNSRSEMNVSTLELGDSALYLCASSFLDVTNYGYTFGSGTRLTVV.

In this sample, this clone turned up once. V and J are TRBV7-2 and TRBJ2-1, with 7 bases fitting TRBD2. Germline V lookup: CDR1 SGHTA, CDR2 FQGNSA. Trimming removed 3 bases from V and 9 bases from J; junction bases left unmatched: 8. This CDR3 has 14 amino acids. In DNA form, the CDR3 reads TGTGCCAGCAGCTTCCCCCAGGGAGGGAGTGAGCAGTTCTTC. The encoded protein is CASSFPQGGSEQFF.

The chain recombines TRBV20-1 with TRBJ1-2; D unresolved. The CDR3 has 10 amino acids. The germline V gene encodes CDR1 DFQATT and CDR2 SNEGSKA (reference sequence). Trimming took off 5 bases at V and 4 bases at J, with 5 bases between the two ends. In nucleotides, the CDR3 is TGCAGTGCTTTTCTCTATGGCTACACCTTC. This gives the protein CSAFLYGYTF.

The chain is built from TRBV2 and TRBJ1-5; the match to TRBD1 covers 8 bases. With V trimmed by 6 bases and J by 1 base, 5 bases remained unmatched. CDR1 is SNHLY and CDR2 is FYNNEI in the germline V gene. This CDR3 comprises 15 residues. The DNA of the CDR3 is TGTGCCAGCAGGGACAGGGTAAACAGCAATCAGCCCCAGCATTTT. It is translated as CASRDRVNSNQPQHF.